The rows below give T cell receptor beta chains drawn from one sample of a study of blood T cell repertoires in COVID-19. The table came from immunoSEQ multiplex PCR; TCRdb's copy has only in-frame clones and leaves some out. Here the sample spans 200,000 or so clones, nearly 85% being singletons. The sequenced material came from peripheral blood. The receptors derive from a young woman with acute or convalescent COVID-19. Each CDR3 is given with its conserved first and last residue. A D gene is named only where the DNA matches it firmly. Clone size, where shown, is once, few, many, or a class for clones that have expanded.

D gene,V gene,clone size,J gene,CDR3 DNA,CDR3 protein
TRBD2,TRBV4-2,-,TRBJ2-7,TGTGCCAGCAGCCAAGATACTAGCGGGGACTCCTACGAGCAGTACTTC,CASSQDTSGDSYEQYF
-,TRBV19,-,TRBJ2-1,TGTGCCAGTAGTATAGATCCTCCTTTGCGGAGGGTAAATGAGCAGTTCTTC,CASSIDPPLRRVNEQFF
-,TRBV20-1,-,TRBJ1-1,TGCAGTGCCAGCGTGGGTGAAGCTTTCTTT,CSASVGEAFF
-,TRBV19,-,TRBJ1-1,TGTGCCAGTAGCTGGAGGGCTAGGAACACTGAAGCTTTCTTT,CASSWRARNTEAFF
TRBD1,TRBV4-1,-,TRBJ2-7,TGCGCCAGCAGCTTCAGGGGGAGCTCCTACGAGCAGTACTTC,CASSFRGSSYEQYF
-,TRBV10-2,-,TRBJ2-3,TGCGCCAGCAGTGAGTCGATGGACAGAGAAGCTACAGATACGCAGTATTTT,CASSESMDREATDTQYF
TRBD1,TRBV2,many,TRBJ1-1,TGTGCCATCTTTGGGACAGGGGCGAACACTGAAGCTTTCTTT,CAIFGTGANTEAFF
-,TRBV28,-,TRBJ2-1,TGTGCCAGCAGTATCGGGACTTCATATAATGAGCAGTTCTTC,CASSIGTSYNEQFF
-,TRBV7-2,few,TRBJ1-1,TGTGCCAGCAGCCCGACCAAAGGGGTAACTGAAGCTTTCTTT,CASSPTKGVTEAFF
TRBD1,TRBV3-1/TRBV3-2,few,TRBJ1-6,TGTGCCAGCAGCCGACTAACAGGGGGCGAAGGTTCACCCCTCCACTTT,CASSRLTGGEGSPLHF
TRBD1,TRBV4-3,once,TRBJ1-1,TGCGCCAGCAGCCAAGGGGACAGGGGATACCCTGAAGCTTTCTTT,CASSQGDRGYPEAFF
TRBD1,TRBV19,-,TRBJ2-2,TGTGCCAGTAGGTTATCCGGGACAGACAACACCGGGGAGCTGTTTTTT,CASRLSGTDNTGELFF
TRBD2,TRBV28,few,TRBJ2-7,TGTGCCAGCAGCCCTTCGGGGCTCAGGACTAGCCGCTACGAGCAGTACTTC,CASSPSGLRTSRYEQYF
-,TRBV5-5,-,TRBJ1-1,TGTGCCAGCAGCTTCCGGACAGAGGGTACGGCTTTCTTT,CASSFRTEGTAFF
-,TRBV24-1,-,TRBJ2-1,TGTGCCACCAGTGATTTTGCAGGGCTTGAGCAGTTCTTC,CATSDFAGLEQFF
-,TRBV5-6,-,TRBJ1-2,TGTGCCAGCAGCTCTCCGGAGATAGCCGCTAACTATGGCTACACCTTC,CASSSPEIAANYGYTF
-,TRBV14,-,TRBJ1-6,TGTGCCAGCAGCCAAAACGGGGGGATATTTCATTCACCCCTCCACTTT,CASSQNGGIFHSPLHF